The rows below give T cell receptor beta chains drawn from one sample of a study of T cell responses to AZD1222 COVID-19 vaccine. TCRdb's table, derived via immunoSEQ multiplex PCR, lists solely in-frame clones and lacks some. Among 250,000 to 300,000 clones, 85% to 95% were seen once, and the ten largest hold around 0.57%. Here the sequenced sample was peripheral blood, taken 28 days after the second AZD1222 dose. These TCRs come from an adult who received the AZD1222 COVID-19 vaccine. The CDR3 runs from the conserved cysteine through the conserved F or W. The order of the fields is V gene, J gene, clone size, D gene, CDR3 DNA, CDR3 protein. D genes are given only for firm matches. Expanded clones get a size class; other rows say once, few or many, or leave the size out.

>TRBV6-5|TRBJ1-5|-|-
TGTGCCAGCAGGCCATATAGCAATCAGCCCCAGCATTTT
CASRPYSNQPQHF
>TRBV9|TRBJ2-1|-|TRBD1
TGTGCCAGCAGCGTAGGGCTCGGACAGGGGAACAATGAGCAGTTCTTC
CASSVGLGQGNNEQFF
>TRBV5-1|TRBJ2-3|-|TRBD2
TGCGCCAGCAGCGCTGCCGGGACTAGCGGAGATACGCAGTATTTT
CASSAAGTSGDTQYF
>TRBV21-1|TRBJ2-1|-|-
TGTGCCAGCAGCAACGAGGGAGGACTCTACAATGAGCAGTTCTTC
CASSNEGGLYNEQFF
>TRBV7-2|TRBJ1-6|once|TRBD1
TGTGCCAGCAGCCCACAGGGGCGGTCACCCCTCCACTTT
CASSPQGRSPLHF
>TRBV6-2/TRBV6-3|TRBJ1-4|-|-
TGTGCCAGCAGTTACGATCAGGGCCGACGAACTAATGAAAAACTGTTTTTT
CASSYDQGRRTNEKLFF
>TRBV23-1|TRBJ1-5|-|-
TGCGCCAGCCCCCCAGGAAAGGTGGTCGGGTTAAAGAATCAGCCCCAGCATTTT
CASPPGKVVGLKNQPQHF
>TRBV3-1/TRBV3-2|TRBJ1-6|once|-
TGTGCCAGCAGCCAAGTGGGTTCTGAATCACCCCTCCACTTT
CASSQVGSESPLHF
>TRBV7-3|TRBJ2-5|-|TRBD2
TGTGCCAGCAGCTTAAGGGGTAGCGGGAGTCTTAGTGAGACCCAGTACTTC
CASSLRGSGSLSETQYF
>TRBV28|TRBJ2-7|-|-
TGTGCCAGCGGGGGGCGTGCGTCCGAGCAGTACTTC
CASGGRASEQYF
>TRBV15|TRBJ2-1|-|-
TGTGCTGCGGGGCTTACCCCTTACAATGAGCAGTTCTTC
CAAGLTPYNEQFF
>TRBV29-1|TRBJ2-7|-|TRBD2
TGCAGCGCCTTAGCGGGTAGCTCCTACGAGCAGTACTTC
CSALAGSSYEQYF
>TRBV28|TRBJ1-6|-|-
TGTGCCAGCAGTTTAGCCCAAACCGGGGCTTACTATAATTCACCCCTCCACTTT
CASSLAQTGAYYNSPLHF
>TRBV7-9|TRBJ2-7|-|-
TGTGCCAGCAGCTTAGCGGAGGCTAGCTCTGAGCAGTACTTC
CASSLAEASSEQYF
>TRBV5-6|TRBJ2-2|-|-
TGTGCCAGCAGCTTGGAGGCTAGTTTGGGCACCGGGGAGCTGTTTTTT
CASSLEASLGTGELFF
>TRBV27|TRBJ1-5|-|-
TGTGCCAGCAGTCCCCGCCTAGGACTGGCGACCTTACAGCCCCAGCATTTT
CASSPRLGLATLQPQHF
>TRBV5-4|TRBJ1-2|-|TRBD1
TGTGCCAGCAGCCTCCAGGGGGGGCTAGGCTACACCTTC
CASSLQGGLGYTF
>TRBV6-5|TRBJ1-5|-|-
TGTGCCAGCAGTCCCGCGGGAGGTGGGCCCCAGCATTTT
CASSPAGGGPQHF
>TRBV2|TRBJ1-3|once|TRBD1
TGTGCCAGCAGTGCGCAGGGGGGCTCTGGAAACACCATATATTTT
CASSAQGGSGNTIYF
>TRBV10-1|TRBJ2-1|-|-
TGCGCCAGCAGTGAGTCCCGAGCTAGCACCTACAATGAGCAGTTCTTC
CASSESRASTYNEQFF
>TRBV19|TRBJ1-3|-|TRBD1
TGTGCCAGTAGGCCCCAGGACAGGGGCTTGAAGTCTGGAAACACCATATATTTT
CASRPQDRGLKSGNTIYF
>TRBV24-1|TRBJ2-1|-|TRBD2
TGTGCCACCAGTGATCCCGGGACTAGCGGGGGACCCTACAATGAGCAGTTCTTC
CATSDPGTSGGPYNEQFF
>TRBV2|TRBJ2-5|-|-
TGTGCCAGCAGGGTAGCGGAGACCCAGTACTTC
CASRVAETQYF
>TRBV30|TRBJ1-1|-|TRBD1
TGTGCCTGGAGTGAGGTAGTGACAGGGGAGACTGAAGCTTTCTTT
CAWSEVVTGETEAFF
>TRBV5-1|TRBJ2-3|-|-
TGCGCCAGCAGCTTGGATAGGCGTCAAGGCACAGATACGCAGTATTTT
CASSLDRRQGTDTQYF
>TRBV28|TRBJ1-2|few|-
TGTGCCAGCAGCTACCCCAGGGGTAATGGCTACACCTTC
CASSYPRGNGYTF
>TRBV4-1|TRBJ2-1|-|-
TGCGCCAGCAGCCATATAATAAGCGGCTTAACCTACAATGAGCAGTTCTTC
CASSHIISGLTYNEQFF